These 27 T cell receptor beta chains were sequenced from one sample in a study of cytomegalovirus exposure and HLA in healthy donors. Use of 60 Vbeta and 13 Jbeta primers characterized the PCR. Libraries were prepared by immunoSEQ multiplex PCR; TCRdb keeps only in-frame clonotypes and omits some of them. The sample consists of some 160,000 clones, about 77% of them appearing once. Material: PBMCs. Receptors originate from a man in his 60s in good health and CMV-seronegative.

Regarding this clone: The same CDR3 arises from other DNA sequences in this sample as well. The chain uses TRBV6-5 and TRBJ2-7; TRBD1 might be the D (5 bases). Germline V gene sequence: CDR1 MNHEY, CDR2 SVGAGI. The V and J ends lost 0 bases and 7 bases respectively, with 13 bases between them. The CDR3 sequence is 14 residues long. The CDR3 spells CASSYSIGAGEQYF. For the CDR3, the DNA is TGTGCCAGCAGTTACTCGATAGGGGCCGGGGAGCAGTACTTC.

The chain has TRBV28 and TRBJ1-1, with D perhaps TRBD1 (6 bases). The CDR3 runs to 14 residues. The V gene lost 3 bases and the J gene lost 4 bases, with 12 bases spanning the gap. The germline gives CDR1 MDHEN, CDR2 SYDVKM. The CDR3 here is CASSFRGALTEAFF. CDR3 sequence (DNA): TGTGCCAGCAGTTTCCGGGGGGCGCTCACTGAAGCTTTCTTT. Drawing the rest from reference TRBV28 and TRBJ1-1, the complete variable domain is DVKVTQSSRYLVKRTGEKVFLECVQDMDHENMFWYRQDPGLGLRLIYFSYDVKMKEKGDIPEGYSVSREKKERFSLILESASTNQTSMYLCASSFRGALTEAFFGQGTRLTVV.

Ten or more counts support this clone. The chain carries TRBV5-6 and TRBJ2-1; no definite D call. The CDR3 has 13 residues. Germline lookup yields CDR1 SGHDT and CDR2 YYEEEE. V lost 0 bases to trimming and J lost 9 bases, with 10 bases between them. The CDR3 here is CASSLANSREQFF. CDR3 nucleotide sequence: TGTGCCAGCAGCTTGGCCAACAGCCGTGAGCAGTTCTTC.

J is TRBJ2-1 and V is TRBV5-1, with 9 bases identical to TRBD1. From germline, CDR1 is SGHRS and CDR2 YFSETQ. With 4 bases clipped from V and 8 bases from J, the junction kept 13 bases outside the gene matches. The CDR3 has 16 residues. CDR3 sequence (DNA): TGCGCCAGCAGCCCACGCGGACAGGGGTTACAGGATGAGCAGTTCTTC. It is translated as CASSPRGQGLQDEQFF.

The table lists this clone with a few counts. The chain links TRBV13 to TRBJ2-3, with D unresolved. The CDR3 covers 13 residues. V was cut by 5 bases and J by 0 bases, with 6 bases left in between. Germline CDR1 and CDR2: PRHDT and FYEKMQ (reference sequence). For the CDR3, the DNA is TGTGCCAGCAGCCTCCCTAGCACAGATACGCAGTATTTT. It specifies CASSLPSTDTQYF.

The count of this clone is one. This rearrangement joins TRBV29-1 to TRBJ1-2; TRBD1 agrees at 7 bases. V lost 3 bases to trimming and J lost 7 bases; unmatched junction nucleotides: 8. The CDR3 is made up of 13 amino acids. CDR1 is SQVTM, CDR2 ANQGSEA, per germline. For the CDR3, the DNA is TGCAGCGTTGATGCAGGGGGTTTGGGTGGCTACACCTTC. This gives the protein CSVDAGGLGGYTF.

The table lists this clone with a few counts. The chain couples TRBV28 to TRBJ1-5; tentative D call: TRBD1 (5 bases). Germline V lookup: CDR1 MDHEN, CDR2 SYDVKM. The CDR3 is 13 amino acids. V lost 3 bases, J lost 7 bases, and 10 bases lay in between. CDR3 nucleotides: TGTGCCAGCAGTTTCCCAGGGCAGCAGCCCCAGCATTTT. It translates to CASSFPGQQPQHF.

The sample holds a few counts of this clone. The rearrangement joins TRBV7-6 to TRBJ2-5, with TRBD1 identical over 7 bases. Germline trimming cut 3 bases from V and 5 bases from J; bases unmatched to any gene: 9. CDR3 length: 15 residues. Germline V CDR1 and CDR2: SGHVS, FNYEAQ. CDR3 bases: TGTGCCAGCAGCTTGGGGACAGCCTGGAGGGAGACCCAGTACTTC. Encoded protein: CASSLGTAWRETQYF.

The chain recombines TRBV5-1 with TRBJ1-2, with a tentative D call TRBD1 (5 bases). Trimming left V 2 bases short and J 6 bases short, with 11 bases between. The CDR3 consists of 13 residues. The germline CDR1 and CDR2 sequences are SGHRS and YFSETQ. CDR3 sequence: CASSFPGKNGYTF. The CDR3 DNA reads TGCGCCAGCAGCTTTCCAGGGAAGAATGGCTACACCTTC.

Here the CDR3 reads CASSRTQGLLSNQPQHF. The CDR3 coding sequence is TGTGCCAGCAGCCGTACACAGGGCCTTCTTAGCAATCAGCCCCAGCATTTT. The chain employs TRBV27 and TRBJ1-5; a weak D match, TRBD1 (6 bases). The CDR3 spans 17 residues. V was clipped by 6 bases and J by 0 bases, with 18 bases between them. Germline V gene sequence: CDR1 MNHEY, CDR2 SMNVEV (reference sequence).

This clone was detected only a few times. This chain uses TRBV18 with TRBJ1-1; no definite D call. Trimming took off 2 bases at V and 3 bases at J, with 7 bases between the two ends. This CDR3 has 13 residues. Germline loops: CDR1 KGHSH, CDR2 LQKENI. CDR3 DNA: TGTGCCAGCTCACCAGGGGAGTACACTGAAGCTTTCTTT. It codes for CASSPGEYTEAFF.

The gene calls are TRBV27 and TRBJ2-1; 12 bases line up with TRBD2. The CDR3 has 15 residues. Trimming removed 2 bases from V and 7 bases from J; junction bases left unmatched: 3. Germline CDR1 reads MNHEY; CDR2 reads SMNVEV (reference sequence). CDR3: CASSLGTSGQNEQFF. Written as DNA, the CDR3 is TGTGCCAGCAGTTTAGGGACTAGCGGGCAGAATGAGCAGTTCTTC.

V is TRBV5-5 and J is TRBJ2-7; TRBD1 agrees at 10 bases. CDR1 SGHKS and CDR2 YYEKEE come from the germline V gene (reference sequence). V dropped 4 bases and J dropped 5; count of bases not matched to a gene: 9. The CDR3 spans 15 residues. CDR3 in DNA: TGTGCCAGCAGCCGGCCGGGACAGGGGCGGAACGAGCAGTACTTC. Amino acid sequence: CASSRPGQGRNEQYF.

The chain is built from TRBV6-1 and TRBJ2-7, with 7 nucleotides matching TRBD2. This CDR3 is built from 15 residues. Trimming cost V 0 bases and J 2 bases; bases outside gene matches: 4. Germline lookup yields CDR1 MNHNS and CDR2 SASEGT. The CDR3 region is CASSEALATTYEQYF. CDR3 in DNA: TGTGCCAGCAGTGAAGCACTAGCGACGACCTACGAGCAGTACTTC.

The V gene is TRBV30, the J gene TRBJ2-7, with TRBD2 identical over 13 bases. V shed 3 bases and J 6 bases; nucleotides not matched to a gene: 5. The CDR3 sequence is 14 residues long. In germline, CDR1 is GTSNPN, CDR2 SVGIG (reference sequence). CDR3 coding DNA: TGTGCCTGGAGCCCGGGACTAGCGGGACGCGAGCAGTACTTC. Translating it yields CAWSPGLAGREQYF.

This clone has only a few counts. This chain links TRBV27 with TRBJ1-4, with D perhaps TRBD1 (5 bases). Germline values: CDR1 MNHEY, CDR2 SMNVEV (reference sequence). The V end lost 6 bases, the J end lost 9 bases, and 20 bases lay between the germline ends. The CDR3 spans 15 residues. The CDR3 DNA sequence: TGTGCCAGCAGCCCCAGAGGTGGGGCAGGGAAAAAACTGTTTTTT. This translates into CASSPRGGAGKKLFF.

This chain links TRBV6-1 with TRBJ1-1, with D unclear. The V and J ends lost 5 bases and 1 base respectively, with 8 bases between them. This CDR3 is built from 13 residues. Germline V gene data show CDR1 as MNHNS and CDR2 as SASEGT. The CDR3 DNA reads TGTGCCAGCAGTTCCTCAGGGAACACTGAAGCTTTCTTT. Translating gives CASSSSGNTEAFF.

The chain combines TRBV12-2 with TRBJ1-1; no DNA check was done on the table's D call, TRBD1. TRBV12-2 is a known pseudogene. This CDR3 comprises 16 residues. In DNA form, the CDR3 reads TGTGCAAGTCGCTGGGACAGGGGGGCGAAGTATGCTGAAGCTTTCTTT. Translation: CASRWDRGAKYAEAFF.

This rearrangement joins TRBV4-2 to TRBJ1-1; D call uncertain. The CDR3 is 17 residues long. Germline V gene sequence: CDR1 LGHNA, CDR2 YNFKEQ. The ends were cut back, 4 bases at V and 9 bases at J, with 27 bases in the middle. The CDR3 coding sequence is TGTGCCAGCAGCCCGCCCCTCCAGACCCCCGGGTTTCGGAAAGCTTTCTTT. It translates to CASSPPLQTPGFRKAFF.

The J gene is TRBJ1-2, the V gene TRBV30, with unresolved D. Per the germline V gene, CDR1 is GTSNPN and CDR2 is SVGIG (reference sequence). The CDR3 runs to 13 residues. The germline V and J ends were trimmed by 0 bases and 4 bases, with 9 bases remaining between them. CDR3: CAWSVQQSYGYTF. CDR3 nucleotides: TGTGCCTGGAGTGTACAACAGTCCTATGGCTACACCTTC. Drawing the rest from reference TRBV30 and TRBJ1-2, the complete variable domain is SQTIHQWPATLVQPVGSPLSLECTVEGTSNPNLYWYRQAAGRGLQLLFYSVGIGQISSEVPQNLSASRPQDRQFILSSKKLLLSDSGFYLCAWSVQQSYGYTFGSGTRLTVV.

J is TRBJ2-7 and V is TRBV11-2; 11 nucleotides line up with TRBD2. The CDR3 contains 16 residues. Germline lookup yields CDR1 SGHAT and CDR2 FQNNGV. With 5 bases clipped from V and 1 base from J, the junction kept 7 bases outside the gene matches. The CDR3 is CASSHGGTSGSYEQYF. Here the CDR3 DNA reads TGTGCCAGCAGCCATGGGGGGACTAGCGGTTCCTACGAGCAGTACTTC.

V is TRBV19 and J is TRBJ1-5, with a possible D match to TRBD1 (5 bases). V dropped 5 bases and J dropped 0 bases, with 26 bases sitting between them. In germline, CDR1 is LNHDA, CDR2 SQIVND (reference sequence). The CDR3 totals 20 residues. CDR3 coding DNA: TGTGCCAGTAGTCCGGGGACGGGGACTGCCGATGCTTATAGCAATCAGCCCCAGCATTTT. This gives the protein CASSPGTGTADAYSNQPQHF.

The chain has TRBV19 and TRBJ1-5, with TRBD1 matching 8 bases. Germline V CDR1 and CDR2: LNHDA, SQIVND (reference sequence). The CDR3 spans 15 residues. J lost 5 bases, V lost 4 bases, and 7 bases had no gene match. CDR3 in amino acids: CASSTGQGLDQPQHF. The CDR3 bases are TGTGCCAGTAGTACCGGACAGGGATTAGATCAGCCCCAGCATTTT. Full variable domain (remainder filled in from reference TRBV19 and TRBJ1-5): DGGITQSPKYLFRKEGQNVTLSCEQNLNHDAMYWYRQDPGQGLRLIYYSQIVNDFQKGDIAEGYSVSREKKESFPLTVTSAQKNPTAFYLCASSTGQGLDQPQHFGDGTRLSIL.

The chain links TRBV7-6 to TRBJ2-3; TRBD2 matches at 8 bases. CDR1 is SGHVS and CDR2 is FNYEAQ in the germline V gene. The CDR3 contains 19 residues. The V gene end was trimmed by 2 bases and the J gene end by 7 bases; junction bases not matched to a gene: 20. The CDR3 coding sequence is TGTGCCAGCAGCTTATTCCCGTCGACTAGCGATACCAACCCCAATACGCAGTATTTT. Encoded protein: CASSLFPSTSDTNPNTQYF.

This chain uses TRBV2 with TRBJ1-1, with TRBD1 identical over 7 bases. From germline, CDR1 is SNHLY and CDR2 FYNNEI. The CDR3 has 12 amino acids. J was trimmed by 7 bases and V by 4 bases; bases with no gene match: 3. The CDR3 loop reads CASSGDRVEAFF. The CDR3 DNA follows: TGTGCCAGCAGTGGAGACAGGGTTGAAGCTTTCTTT.

This clone was seen more than once but under ten times. This chain links TRBV4-2 with TRBJ2-2, with D perhaps TRBD2 (6 bases). The CDR3 consists of 18 residues. Germline loops: CDR1 LGHNA, CDR2 YNFKEQ. The V and J ends lost 0 bases and 3 bases respectively, with 17 bases between them. DNA for the CDR3: TGTGCCAGCAGCCAAGAGTTTCAGGCCCAGCGGGACACCGGGGAGCTGTTTTTT. Amino acid sequence: CASSQEFQAQRDTGELFF.

J is TRBJ2-7 and V is TRBV13, with 11 bases fitting TRBD1. CDR3 size: 14 residues. The trim removed 0 bases at V and 7 bases at J, leaving 2 bases unmatched. CDR1 and CDR2 from the germline V gene are PRHDT and FYEKMQ (reference sequence). In DNA, the CDR3 is TGTGCCAGCAGCTTAGGGGACAGGGGGCATGAGCAGTACTTC. Its translation is CASSLGDRGHEQYF.